This record looks at one T cell receptor beta chain sequence and its context. As yet, its antigen is unknown. The data originate from a study of blood T cells in healthy people across ages. Findings and limits, study-wide: Higher diversity and more naive CD4+ cells were features of long-lived donors, compared to aged donors. Donor CMV status was unknown, possibly confounding expanded clonotype changes.

Trimming pared 0 bases from V and 6 bases from J, leaving 18 bases between. Germline CDR1 is DFQATT and CDR2 is SNEGSKA (reference sequence). The CDR3 runs to 16 residues. A sample-barcoded 5' primer and a J-beta primer mix were used in a second PCR of about 7 to 11 cycles. TCRdb passed the 5' RACE reads through MiXCR, listing each CDR3 protein once. The repertoire includes fewer than 1,000,000 distinct CDR3 sequences, 40% to 50% of them detected once, and roughly 19% sits in the top ten. This sequence joins TRBV20-1 and TRBJ1-5; D remains unclear. The clonotype was recovered from a man in his fifties or sixties in good health. Sequencing used blood. CDR3 region: CSARDPRSLRGQPQHF. The CDR3 nucleotides read TGCAGTGCTAGAGATCCCCGGTCGCTCCGGGGTCAGCCCCAGCATTTT.